The 14 T cell receptor beta chains reported below all come from one sample, sequenced in a study of neurological immune-mediated disorders. TCRdb recomputed calls from the 5' RACE reads with MiXCR, one row per CDR3 protein. The table lists about 120,000 distinct CDR3 sequences, about 3.2% of them singletons. Input material: PBMCs. The receptors were sampled from a woman aged 25 to 39 with multiple sclerosis.

In this sample, this clonotype turned up many times. V gene TRBV20-1 combines with J gene TRBJ2-7, with 8 bases that match TRBD1. With 1 base clipped from V and 1 base from J, the junction kept 6 bases outside the gene matches. This CDR3 spans 15 amino acids. CDR1 is DFQATT, CDR2 SNEGSKA, per germline (reference sequence). CDR3 nucleotides: TGCAGTGCTAGAGGGTGGAGACAGGGGTCCTACGAGCAGTACTTC. Amino acids: CSARGWRQGSYEQYF.

This clonotype was recorded at least ten times. The chain joins TRBV15 to TRBJ1-2, with TRBD1 matching 9 bases. The CDR3 runs to 15 residues. The V segment lost 3 bases and the J segment 4 bases; nucleotides outside the gene matches: 6. Germline CDR1 and CDR2: LNHNV and YYDKDF (reference sequence). In DNA form, the CDR3 reads TGTGCCACCAGCAGGGCCTTGGGACAGGGCTATGGCTACACCTTC. Translating gives CATSRALGQGYGYTF.

This clonotype was counted ten times or more. The chain employs TRBV20-1 and TRBJ2-7; 10 bases match TRBD2. The J segment lost 3 bases and the V segment lost 0 bases, leaving 5 bases of the junction unmatched. This CDR3 comprises 15 residues. From germline, CDR1 is DFQATT and CDR2 SNEGSKA (reference sequence). Written as DNA, the CDR3 is TGCAGTGCTAGAGATCCAAGCGGGAGGGTCTACGAGCAGTACTTC. Amino acids: CSARDPSGRVYEQYF.

The sample holds many counts of this clonotype. CDR3 nucleotides: TGTGCCAGCAGTTTCGAGGCGGCGGGCTACAATGAGCAGTTCTTC. As protein: CASSFEAAGYNEQFF. This chain joins TRBV12-3 or TRBV12-4 and TRBJ2-1, with D possibly being TRBD2 (5 bases). V lost 3 bases to trimming and J lost 3 bases, with 12 bases between them. This CDR3 contains 15 residues.

The sample holds a few counts of this clonotype. V is TRBV27 and J is TRBJ2-2, with 8 bases fitting TRBD2. CDR3 length equals 17 residues. J gave up 2 bases and V 5 bases, and 10 bases lay outside the gene matches. The germline V gene has CDR1 MNHEY and CDR2 SMNVEV (reference sequence). The CDR3, as DNA: TGTGCCAGCAGTCCTTTCGGCCGGGGGGGTAACACCGGGGAGCTGTTTTTT. It translates to CASSPFGRGGNTGELFF.

This clonotype has a count of ten or more. The chain has TRBV27 and TRBJ1-2; weak D call: TRBD1 (6 bases). With 4 bases removed from V and 4 bases from J, the gap between germline ends came to 16 bases. Germline V gives CDR1 MNHEY, CDR2 SMNVEV (reference sequence). CDR3 length equals 15 residues. The CDR3 DNA reads TGTGCCAGCAGTTCCCTGGACAGCGTTAGCTATGGCTACACCTTC. Translation: CASSSLDSVSYGYTF.

The chain is built from TRBV7-2 and TRBJ1-2; maybe TRBD1 (6 bases). The V gene's germline CDR1 is SGHTA and CDR2 FQGNSA. Trimming took off 1 base at V and 7 bases at J, with 13 bases between the two ends. There are 14 residues in the CDR3. CDR3 residues: CASSLEGQWSGYTF. As DNA, the CDR3 is TGTGCCAGCAGCTTAGAAGGACAGTGGAGTGGCTACACCTTC.

This clonotype has at least ten counts. This sequence joins TRBV29-1 and TRBJ2-4; either TRBD1 or TRBD2 may supply D (5 bases each). V shed 1 base and J shed 15 bases, with 16 bases lying between them. The CDR3 consists of 12 residues. From germline, CDR1 is SQVTM and CDR2 ANQGSEA. The CDR3 reads CSVEGDDSFGYF. The DNA for the CDR3 is TGCAGCGTTGAAGGGGACGACAGTTTTGGGTACTTC.

This clonotype was seen ten or more times. The chain couples TRBV16 to TRBJ2-1; D might be TRBD1 (6 bases). Per germline, CDR1 KGHSY and CDR2 FQNENV. The CDR3 runs to 16 residues. The V end lost 4 bases, the J end lost 3 bases, and 16 bases lay between the germline ends. The chain's CDR3 is CASSREGVAHYNEQFF. The CDR3 bases are TGTGCCAGCAGCCGAGAGGGGGTAGCGCACTACAATGAGCAGTTCTTC.

The rearrangement uses TRBV12-3 or TRBV12-4 and TRBJ2-5; D ambiguous. Trimming shortened V by 2 bases and J by 4 bases, and 11 bases separated the two germline ends. The CDR3 runs 14 residues. The CDR3 protein is CASSLIPNGETQYF. The DNA for the CDR3 is TGTGCCAGCAGTTTAATCCCTAACGGAGAGACCCAGTACTTC.

This clonotype was counted at least ten times. The rearrangement uses TRBV13 and TRBJ2-1, with 8 bases aligning to TRBD2. Germline CDR1 is PRHDT and CDR2 is FYEKMQ (reference sequence). After removal of 5 bases from V and 3 bases from J, the junction contained 15 bases not matched to a gene. The CDR3 has 18 residues. DNA of the CDR3: TGTGCCAGCAGCCGAACCCCACCCGGGACTAGTTACTACAATGAGCAGTTCTTC. The encoded protein is CASSRTPPGTSYYNEQFF.

This clonotype came up many times. The CDR3 sequence: CASMESSYNSPLHF. The CDR3 DNA reads TGTGCCAGCATGGAGAGCTCCTATAATTCACCCCTCCACTTT. The chain links TRBV5-8 to TRBJ1-6; D is unresolved. Germline V gene sequence: CDR1 SGHTS, CDR2 YDEGEE. CDR3 length: 14 residues. Trimming removed 6 bases from V and 0 bases from J, with 7 bases in between.

This clonotype has a count of ten or more. The rearrangement links TRBV20-1 to TRBJ1-2, with D possibly matching TRBD1 (5 bases). Germline V gene data show CDR1 as DFQATT and CDR2 as SNEGSKA (reference sequence). Trimming took 3 bases from V and 2 from J, leaving 16 bases between them. The CDR3 totals 15 residues. As DNA, the CDR3 is TGCAGTGCTAGTGTCCTCGGGACGGGAAACTATGGCTACACCTTC. As protein: CSASVLGTGNYGYTF.

This clonotype was found many times. The CDR3 loop is CAIRGNTEGPNTEAFF. In DNA form, the CDR3 reads TGTGCCATCAGGGGGAACACGGAGGGACCCAACACTGAAGCTTTCTTT. This chain joins TRBV10-3 and TRBJ1-1; maybe TRBD1 (5 bases). The CDR3 runs to 16 residues. Germline V CDR1 and CDR2: ENHRY, SYGVKD. Trimming left V 6 bases short and J 2 bases short, with 19 bases between.